The 27 T cell receptor beta chains below were found in one sample sequenced in a study of response to subunit inactivated influenza vaccine. TCRdb re-derived calls from the RT-PCR reads in MiXCR, one entry per CDR3 protein. The sample lists around 480,000 distinct CDR3 sequences; approximately 16% were seen once. The material was CD4+ T cells sorted from PBMCs, obtained around 25 months after vaccination. Receptor source: a man between 50 and 69 years old who received an inactivated influenza vaccine.

This clonotype showed up just a few times. The rearrangement joins TRBV15 to TRBJ2-2, with no clear D. Germline V gene sequence: CDR1 LNHNV, CDR2 YYDKDF (reference sequence). The ends were cut back, 6 bases at V and 0 bases at J, with 5 bases in the middle. The CDR3 contains 13 residues. CDR3 residues: CATRASNTGELFF. The CDR3 DNA reads TGTGCCACCAGGGCTTCGAACACCGGGGAGCTGTTTTTT.

This clonotype showed up just a few times. The chain has TRBV12-3 or TRBV12-4 and TRBJ2-2; a weak D match, TRBD2 (5 bases). The CDR3 length is 14 residues. V lost 6 bases and J lost 3, with 11 bases in between. The CDR3 nucleotides read TGTGCCAGCAGAGGAGGCCTGCACACCGGGGAGCTGTTTTTT. Its protein is CASRGGLHTGELFF.

The chain employs TRBV24-1 and TRBJ2-1; 11 bases match TRBD1. With 4 bases clipped from V and 4 bases from J, the junction kept 5 bases outside the gene matches. CDR3 size: 16 residues. Germline CDR1 is KGHDR and CDR2 is SFDVKD. DNA for the CDR3: TGTGCCACCAGTGAAGCCGGGACAGGGGGATACAATGAGCAGTTCTTC. It translates to CATSEAGTGGYNEQFF.

The gene calls are TRBV5-1 and TRBJ2-1, with 10 bases that match TRBD2. The J segment lost 7 bases and the V segment lost 5 bases, leaving 12 bases of the junction unmatched. Looked up from germline, CDR1 is SGHRS and CDR2 is YFSETQ. The length of the CDR3 is 16 residues. CDR3 bases: TGCGCCAGCAGGCTGGCTGCTAGCGGGGGTCGGAATGAGCAGTTCTTC. As protein: CASRLAASGGRNEQFF. The variable domain in full, completed from reference TRBV5-1 and TRBJ2-1, reads KAGVTQTPRYLIKTRGQQVTLSCSPISGHRSVSWYQQTPGQGLQFLFEYFSETQRNKGNFPGRFSGRQFSNSRSEMNVSTLELGDSALYLCASRLAASGGRNEQFFGPGTRLTVL.

This clonotype has more than one count but fewer than ten. The chain combines TRBV12-3 or TRBV12-4 with TRBJ1-2; maybe TRBD1 (6 bases). The CDR3 is 13 amino acids. The ends were cut back, 6 bases at V and 4 bases at J, with 12 bases in the middle. The CDR3 here is CASSPGDTYGYTF. The CDR3 region has the DNA TGTGCCAGCAGCCCAGGGGACACCTATGGCTACACCTTC.

This clonotype has only a few counts. The V gene is TRBV10-3, the J gene TRBJ2-1; no firm D call. The CDR3 length is 12 residues. Germline V CDR1 and CDR2: ENHRY, SYGVKD. Trimming removed 3 bases from V and 4 bases from J, with 4 bases in between. CDR3 sequence (DNA): TGTGCCATCAGTGACAGGTACAATGAGCAGTTCTTC. Amino acid sequence: CAISDRYNEQFF.

This clonotype showed up just once. This sequence joins TRBV21-1 and TRBJ2-7; the D call TRBD2 from the table was never checked on the DNA. TRBV21-1 is marked as a pseudogene. This CDR3 has 11 amino acids. The chain's CDR3 is CASSNWSGCNF. The CDR3 DNA is TGTGCCAGCAGCAATTGGAGCGGCTGTAACTTC.

V gene TRBV2 combines with J gene TRBJ2-1; 13 bases agree with TRBD2. J gave up 7 bases and V 7 bases, and 7 bases lay outside the gene matches. CDR1 and CDR2 from the germline V gene are SNHLY and FYNNEI. The CDR3 runs to 15 residues. The CDR3 nucleotides read TGTGCCAGCATGCAACTAGCGGGAGGGCCAAATGAGCAGTTCTTC. Translating it yields CASMQLAGGPNEQFF.

The chain combines TRBV27 with TRBJ2-7; 9 bases fit TRBD1. V shed 2 bases, J shed 1 base, and the junction held 6 bases outside the gene matches. CDR1 is MNHEY, CDR2 SMNVEV, per germline (reference sequence). This CDR3 is 16 amino acids long. This CDR3 reads CASSLQLGTGSYEQYF. The CDR3 bases are TGTGCCAGCAGTTTACAGTTGGGGACAGGGTCCTACGAGCAGTACTTC.

Only a few counts were recorded for this clonotype. The rearrangement links TRBV6-5 to TRBJ2-1; D is perhaps TRBD2 (6 bases). Germline V gives CDR1 MNHEY, CDR2 SVGAGI. This CDR3 is built from 14 residues. V lost 0 bases, J lost 7 bases, and 10 bases lay in between. The chain's CDR3 is CASSYSSGGNEQFF. The CDR3 nucleotides read TGTGCCAGCAGTTACTCTAGCGGTGGTAATGAGCAGTTCTTC.

V and J are TRBV10-3 and TRBJ2-1, with 11 bases that match TRBD1. The CDR3 is made up of 17 amino acids. J was trimmed by 3 bases and V by 0 bases; bases with no gene match: 4. Germline CDR1 reads ENHRY; CDR2 reads SYGVKD. DNA of the CDR3: TGTGCCATCAGTGAGTCTGTGGGGACAGGGGGCTACAATGAGCAGTTCTTC. Translated: CAISESVGTGGYNEQFF.

The chain is built from TRBV15 and TRBJ1-6, with TRBD1 as a possible D gene (5 bases). From germline, CDR1 is LNHNV and CDR2 YYDKDF (reference sequence). The V end lost 1 base, the J end lost 7 bases, and 11 bases lay between the germline ends. The length of the CDR3 is 15 residues. DNA of the CDR3: TGTGCCACCAGCAGAGCAGACAGAAGCAATTCACCCCTCCACTTT. It codes for CATSRADRSNSPLHF.

The genes are TRBV6-1 and TRBJ2-7, with TRBD2 matching over 11 bases. Germline lookup yields CDR1 MNHNS and CDR2 SASEGT. CDR3 size: 15 residues. J gave up 2 bases and V 8 bases, and 8 bases lay outside the gene matches. Here the CDR3 reads CASGPYSGRAYEQYF. CDR3 DNA: TGTGCCAGCGGTCCGTATAGCGGGAGGGCCTACGAGCAGTACTTC.

The chain carries TRBV21-1 and TRBJ2-4; the DNA was not compared with TRBD2, the D call given in the table. TRBV21-1 is recorded as a pseudogene. The CDR3 loop spans 18 amino acids. The CDR3 loop is CASSKLGTSGVAKNIQYF. Here the CDR3 DNA reads TGTGCCAGCAGCAAACTAGGGACTAGCGGAGTAGCCAAAAACATTCAGTACTTC.

There are a few counts of this clonotype. This chain uses TRBV4-1 with TRBJ2-5; D is undetermined. V shed 1 base and J shed 2 bases, with 8 bases lying between them. Looked up from germline, CDR1 is MGHRA and CDR2 is YSYEKL. The CDR3 loop spans 14 amino acids. The CDR3 is CASSQGSLQETQYF. The CDR3, as DNA: TGCGCCAGCAGCCAAGGTTCACTACAAGAGACCCAGTACTTC.

This clonotype was counted ten times or more. The V call is TRBV7-2, the J call TRBJ2-3, with a possible D match to TRBD2 (6 bases). Germline lookup yields CDR1 SGHTA and CDR2 FQGNSA. V dropped 2 bases and J dropped 6 bases, with 9 bases sitting between them. The CDR3 is 13 residues long. The CDR3 DNA is TGTGCCAGCAGCTTATGGGGGGAGGATACGCAGTATTTT. Protein: CASSLWGEDTQYF.

This clonotype was counted a few times. The CDR3 here is CASSRVSSGLAYEQYF. The CDR3 nucleotides read TGCGCCAGCAGCCGCGTATCTAGCGGGCTGGCCTACGAGCAGTACTTC. The rearrangement uses TRBV4-3 and TRBJ2-7, with 8 nucleotides matching TRBD2. Germline-derived CDR1 and CDR2 are LGHNA and YSLEER. This CDR3 contains 16 residues. The J segment lost 2 bases and the V segment lost 4 bases, leaving 10 bases of the junction unmatched.

J is TRBJ2-7 and V is TRBV7-2; no reliable D call. Germline lookup yields CDR1 SGHTA and CDR2 FQGNSA. The CDR3 runs 13 residues. The V and J ends lost 5 bases and 3 bases respectively, with 11 bases between them. This CDR3 reads CASSTPPVYEQYF. DNA for the CDR3: TGTGCCAGCAGCACACCGCCGGTCTACGAGCAGTACTTC. Supplemented by reference TRBV7-2 and TRBJ2-7, the full variable domain reads GAGVSQSPSNKVTEKGKDVELRCDPISGHTALYWYRQSLGQGLEFLIYFQGNSAPDKSGLPSDRFSAERTGGSVSTLTIQRTQQEDSAVYLCASSTPPVYEQYFGPGTRLTVT.

The CDR3 spells CASSQDYSFNYGYTF. The DNA for the CDR3 is TGCGCCAGCAGCCAAGATTACAGCTTTAACTATGGCTACACCTTC. The V call is TRBV4-3, the J call TRBJ1-2, with no clear D. Trimming cost V 0 bases and J 1 base, with 9 bases left between them. This CDR3 contains 15 residues. From germline, CDR1 is LGHNA and CDR2 YSLEER.

V is TRBV7-6 and J is TRBJ2-3; TRBD2 aligns across 7 bases. Germline V gives CDR1 SGHVS, CDR2 FNYEAQ. The CDR3 is 16 amino acids. J lost 1 base, V lost 4 bases, and 8 bases had no gene match. The CDR3 nucleotides read TGTGCCAGCAGCTCTGGGGCGGGAGCGCGCACAGATACGCAGTATTTT. This encodes CASSSGAGARTDTQYF.

As regards this clonotype: A read error may explain this, as a much larger clone is one base away. The chain links TRBV13 to TRBJ2-1, with 7 bases lining up with TRBD2. Germline assignment: CDR1 PRHDT and CDR2 FYEKMQ (reference sequence). CDR3 length equals 13 residues. Trimming removed 5 bases from V and 3 bases from J; junction bases left unmatched: 1. Written as DNA, the CDR3 is TGTGCCAGCAGCGGGGGGGACTACAATGAGCAGTTCTTC. Protein product: CASSGGDYNEQFF.

J is TRBJ1-4 and V is TRBV4-2; D is unresolved. Germline assignment: CDR1 LGHNA and CDR2 YNFKEQ. The CDR3 totals 15 residues. Trimming shortened V by 0 bases and J by 11 bases, and 16 bases separated the two germline ends. This chain's CDR3 is CASSQDFASSQKLFF. The CDR3, as DNA: TGTGCCAGCAGCCAAGATTTCGCATCATCGCAGAAACTGTTTTTT.

This clonotype has ten or more counts. The chain carries TRBV2 and TRBJ2-1; 11 bases agree with TRBD1. V trimming: 5 bases; J trimming: 1 base; junction bases outside the gene matches: 16. The CDR3 is made up of 20 amino acids. Germline V lookup: CDR1 SNHLY, CDR2 FYNNEI. CDR3 protein: CASSKTGTGGTLGSYNEQFF. The CDR3 DNA follows: TGTGCCAGCAGTAAAACCGGGACAGGGGGTACCCTAGGTTCCTACAATGAGCAGTTCTTC. Together with reference TRBV2 and TRBJ2-1, the CDR3 gives the full variable domain: EPEVTQTPSHQVTQMGQEVILRCVPISNHLYFYWYRQILGQKVEFLVSFYNNEISEKSEIFDDQFSVERPDGSNFTLKIRSTKLEDSAMYFCASSKTGTGGTLGSYNEQFFGPGTRLTVL.

This chain joins TRBV5-4 and TRBJ2-1; a weak D match, TRBD2 (7 bases). The CDR3 covers 14 residues. The V end was cut by 6 bases, the J end by 8 bases, with 18 bases between. Per germline, CDR1 SGHNT and CDR2 YYREEE (reference sequence). The CDR3 sequence: CASTRGDTSDEQFF. The CDR3 nucleotides are TGTGCCAGCACCCGGGGGGACACATCCGATGAGCAGTTCTTC.

This clonotype was seen a few times. The chain joins TRBV13 to TRBJ2-5, with D possibly TRBD2 on 5 matching bases. CDR3 size: 12 residues. Germline loops: CDR1 PRHDT, CDR2 FYEKMQ (reference sequence). The V end lost 5 bases, the J end lost 4 bases, and 8 bases lay between the germline ends. The CDR3 DNA reads TGTGCCAGCAGCACTAGATTAGAGACCCAGTACTTC. Translating gives CASSTRLETQYF.

The V and J genes are TRBV19 and TRBJ2-3; D might be TRBD1 or TRBD2, each matching 6 bases. CDR1 and CDR2 (germline): LNHDA, SQIVND (reference sequence). V was cut by 5 bases and J by 3 bases, with 12 bases left in between. CDR3 length: 14 residues. CDR3 loop: CASSWGARTDTQYF. In DNA form, the CDR3 reads TGTGCCAGTAGTTGGGGGGCTAGAACAGATACGCAGTATTTT.

This clonotype was observed a handful of times. The chain couples TRBV12-3 or TRBV12-4 to TRBJ2-3, with 7 bases identical to TRBD2. The CDR3 consists of 15 residues. J was trimmed by 5 bases and V by 3 bases; bases with no gene match: 8. The CDR3 is CASSFAGVVRDTQYF. CDR3 in DNA: TGTGCCAGCAGTTTCGCGGGGGTTGTGCGAGATACGCAGTATTTT.